The 9 T cell receptor beta chains presented below share a single source sample, sequenced in a study of CD8 T cells in ankylosing spondylitis. Their cognate antigens are unknown. In TCRdb, the 5' RACE reads were re-called with MiXCR into one record per CDR3 protein. The sample includes roughly 470,000 distinct CDR3 sequences, more than 25% of them seen just once. Study-wide results and caveats: Seven to nine highly homologous variants formed a TCR beta motif that appeared characteristic of ankylosing spondylitis blood.

The sample taken for sequencing was blood, either unsorted or a sorted T cell fraction (not recorded which). These receptors originate from a male donor with ankylosing spondylitis.

This clonotype appeared a few times. The chain employs TRBV3-1 and TRBJ2-1, with TRBD2 as a possible D gene (5 bases). The CDR3 length is 16 residues. CDR1 LGHDT and CDR2 YNNKEL come from the germline V gene (reference sequence). V dropped 3 bases and J dropped 4 bases, with 16 bases sitting between them. The DNA for the CDR3 is TGTGCCAGCAGCCACCTTCTAGCTCCCGTATACAATGAGCAGTTCTTC. Translating gives CASSHLLAPVYNEQFF.

The chain recombines TRBV20-1 with TRBJ2-1, with D possibly TRBD2 on 5 matching bases. This CDR3 spans 14 amino acids. The V end was cut by 6 bases, the J end by 4 bases, with 16 bases between. Germline V gives CDR1 DFQATT, CDR2 SNEGSKA (reference sequence). This chain's CDR3 is CSAGEPRVYNEQFF. The CDR3 nucleotides are TGCAGTGCAGGAGAACCGAGGGTATACAATGAGCAGTTCTTC.

The J gene is TRBJ2-3, the V gene TRBV5-1; perhaps TRBD2 as D (6 bases). Trimming took off 5 bases at V and 0 bases at J, with 10 bases between the two ends. CDR3 length: 14 amino acids. The germline V gene encodes CDR1 SGHRS and CDR2 YFSETQ. The CDR3 protein is CASREGPSTDTQYF. CDR3 coding DNA: TGCGCCAGCAGGGAGGGGCCCAGCACAGATACGCAGTATTTT.

The chain recombines TRBV7-9 with TRBJ1-1, with 8 nucleotides matching TRBD1. This CDR3 contains 15 residues. CDR1 is SEHNR, CDR2 FQNEAQ, per germline (reference sequence). The V segment lost 6 bases and the J segment 4 bases; nucleotides outside the gene matches: 10. The CDR3 coding sequence is TGTGCCAGCAGTTTGAATTACGGGACAGGCACTGAAGCTTTCTTT. Encoded protein: CASSLNYGTGTEAFF.

This clonotype was seen more than once but under ten times. The gene calls are TRBV7-2 and TRBJ2-1, with D uncertain. Germline V lookup: CDR1 SGHTA, CDR2 FQGNSA. The CDR3 is made up of 15 amino acids. V was clipped by 5 bases and J by 4 bases, with 15 bases between them. CDR3 coding DNA: TGTGCCAGCAGCGAGAACACGAGTCCTTACAATGAGCAGTTCTTC. Encoded protein: CASSENTSPYNEQFF.

The chain carries TRBV27 and TRBJ2-7, with D possibly matching TRBD1 (5 bases). The CDR3 length is 17 residues. The V end was cut by 5 bases, the J end by 3 bases, with 23 bases between. Germline CDR1 and CDR2: MNHEY and SMNVEV (reference sequence). The CDR3 bases are TGTGCCAGCAGTCCTCCCCCCGGCAGGGCCCGAGGCTACGAGCAGTACTTC. Translation gives CASSPPPGRARGYEQYF.

This clonotype was seen only a few times. The genes are TRBV12-3 or TRBV12-4 and TRBJ1-1, with 9 bases aligning to TRBD1. The CDR3 length is 14 residues. V shed 4 bases and J 5 bases; nucleotides not matched to a gene: 5. In DNA, the CDR3 is TGTGCCAGCAGTTCAAGGGACAGGGTGACTGAAGCTTTCTTT. Its protein product is CASSSRDRVTEAFF.

This chain joins TRBV11-3 and TRBJ2-1; 11 nucleotides line up with TRBD2. Germline V lookup: CDR1 SGHNT, CDR2 YENEEA. The V gene end was trimmed by 5 bases and the J gene end by 7 bases; junction bases not matched to a gene: 7. CDR3 length equals 15 residues. The CDR3 bases are TGTGCCAGCAGCCCCCGGACTAGCGGGTTGAATGAGCAGTTCTTC. The encoded protein is CASSPRTSGLNEQFF.

This clonotype was observed many times. The rearrangement uses TRBV6-5 and TRBJ1-2; perhaps TRBD1 as D (6 bases). The CDR3 is 14 residues long. V was cut by 0 bases and J by 2 bases, with 7 bases left in between. CDR1 and CDR2 from the germline V gene are MNHEY and SVGAGI. For the CDR3, the DNA is TGTGCCAGCAGTTACTCTGGGGGCAACTATGGCTACACCTTC. As protein: CASSYSGGNYGYTF.